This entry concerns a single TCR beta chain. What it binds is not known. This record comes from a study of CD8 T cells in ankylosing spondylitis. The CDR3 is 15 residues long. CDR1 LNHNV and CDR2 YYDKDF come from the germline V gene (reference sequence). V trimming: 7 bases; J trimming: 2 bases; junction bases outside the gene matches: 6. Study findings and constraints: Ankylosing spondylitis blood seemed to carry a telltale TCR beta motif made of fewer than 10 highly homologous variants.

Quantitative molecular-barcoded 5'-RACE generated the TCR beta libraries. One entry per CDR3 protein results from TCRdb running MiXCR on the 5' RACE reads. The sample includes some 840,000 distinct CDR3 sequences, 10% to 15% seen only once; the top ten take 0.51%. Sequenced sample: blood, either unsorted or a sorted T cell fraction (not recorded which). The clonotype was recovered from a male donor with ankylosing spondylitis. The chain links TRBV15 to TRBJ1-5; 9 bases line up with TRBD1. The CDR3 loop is CATTHRTGGNQPQHF. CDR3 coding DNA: TGTGCCACCACCCATCGGACAGGGGGCAATCAGCCCCAGCATTTT. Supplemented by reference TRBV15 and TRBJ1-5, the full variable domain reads DAMVIQNPRYQVTQFGKPVTLSCSQTLNHNVMYWYQQKSSQAPKLLFHYYDKDFNNEADTPDNFQSRRPNTSFCFLDIRSPGLGDTAMYLCATTHRTGGNQPQHFGDGTRLSIL.